A selection of T cell receptor beta chains follows, all from one sample in a study of T-cell reconstitution after alpha-beta-depleted transplantation in children. TCRdb reprocessed the PCR reads with MiXCR, giving one entry per CDR3 protein. The sample includes more than 100,000 distinct CDR3 sequences, under 25% of them seen just once. Sequenced here: PBMCs, mostly from graft donor cells, sampled 180 days after TCRalphabeta/CD19-depleted stem cell transplant. Every receptor here comes from a male patient aged 2 to 9 who had a stem cell transplant for chronic granulomatous disease, so the T cells may come from the graft donor. CDR3s include the opening cysteine and the closing phenylalanine or tryptophan. The D gene is left open where the match is weak. Expanded clones get a size class; other rows say once, few or many, or leave the size out.

J gene | V gene | D gene | clone size | CDR3 DNA | CDR3 protein
TRBJ2-3 | TRBV12-3/TRBV12-4 | TRBD1 | once | TGTGCCAGCAGTAACACAGGGGTGGGCACAGATACGCAGTATTTT | CASSNTGVGTDTQYF
TRBJ2-1 | TRBV29-1 | NA | many | TGCAGCGTTCAGGCAGATTACAATGAGCAGTTCTTC | CSVQADYNEQFF
TRBJ2-7 | TRBV20-1 | TRBD2 | many | TGCAGTGCTAGTACTAGCGAGACCTACGAGCAGTACTTC | CSASTSETYEQYF
TRBJ2-1 | TRBV11-2 | NA | NA | TGTGCCAGCAGCCCCCAAGGAGGAACGGGGCAAAACTACAATGAGCAGTTCTTC | CASSPQGGTGQNYNEQFF
TRBJ2-2 | TRBV7-2 | NA | NA | TGTGCCAGCAGACCATATCAGAACACCGGGGAGCTGTTTTTT | CASRPYQNTGELFF
TRBJ1-2 | TRBV12-3/TRBV12-4 | TRBD1 | many | TGTGCCAGCAGTCGGGACAGGAGGGGCTATGGCTACACCTTC | CASSRDRRGYGYTF
TRBJ2-3 | TRBV10-3 | NA | NA | TGTGCCATCAGTGAGTCTGGCCTGGCCACAGATACGCAGTATTTT | CAISESGLATDTQYF
TRBJ2-1 | TRBV20-1 | TRBD1 | NA | TGCAGTCCTACACACAGGGGGGCGCGGTTTGAGCAGTTCTTC | CSPTHRGARFEQFF
TRBJ2-7 | TRBV12-3/TRBV12-4 | NA | NA | TGTGCCAGCAGTTTAATGATCACGTACGAGCAGTACTTC | CASSLMITYEQYF
TRBJ1-5 | TRBV28 | NA | many | TGTGCCTTGAGGGGGGAAGGCGGCAATCAGCCCCAGCATTTT | CALRGEGGNQPQHF
TRBJ2-3 | TRBV6-2/TRBV6-3 | TRBD2 | NA | TGTGCCAGCAGCTGGACTAGCGGGAGCACAGATACGCAGTATTTT | CASSWTSGSTDTQYF
TRBJ2-7 | TRBV2 | TRBD1 | many | TGTGCCAGCAGACCTCCGGGACAGAGATACGAGCAGTACTTC | CASRPPGQRYEQYF
TRBJ2-1 | TRBV7-9 | NA | few | TGTGCCAGCAGCTTAGGACCGACCCTCTACAATGAGCAGTTCTTC | CASSLGPTLYNEQFF
TRBJ1-5 | TRBV20-1 | NA | few | TGCAGTGCTAGTCCCAGAAATAGCAATCAGCCCCAGCATTTT | CSASPRNSNQPQHF
TRBJ2-1 | TRBV20-1 | TRBD2 | few | TGCAGTGCTAGAGGACTAGCGGGAGAGCTTGAGCAGTTCTTC | CSARGLAGELEQFF
TRBJ2-1 | TRBV12-3/TRBV12-4 | TRBD2 | NA | TGTGCCAGCAGTTTGAGGGTTGCGGGGGGCTTAAACTACAATGAGCAGTTCTTC | CASSLRVAGGLNYNEQFF
TRBJ2-3 | TRBV29-1 | NA | many | TGCAGCGTTGAATCTCGGTTCACGGATACGCAGTATTTT | CSVESRFTDTQYF
TRBJ1-3 | TRBV15 | NA | NA | TGTGCCACCAGCAGAGATCTTGGAAACACCATATATTTT | CATSRDLGNTIYF
TRBJ2-1 | TRBV5-1 | TRBD2 | NA | TGCGCCAGCAGGGAGCTAGCGGGAGAAGGCAATGAGCAGTTCTTC | CASRELAGEGNEQFF
TRBJ2-5 | TRBV5-1 | NA | many | TGCGCCAGCAGCTTTATGGACAGTCAAGAGACCCAGTACTTC | CASSFMDSQETQYF
TRBJ2-7 | TRBV5-1 | TRBD1 | NA | TGCGCCAGCAGCACTGGACAGGGGCCCAGGGACGAGCAGTACTTC | CASSTGQGPRDEQYF
TRBJ2-7 | TRBV20-1 | NA | few | TGCAGTGCTAGCGGGATCCTAAGTTCCTACGAGCAGTACTTC | CSASGILSSYEQYF
TRBJ1-2 | TRBV7-8 | NA | many | TGTGCCAGCAGCATAGGGGGGGCGGGGTATGGCTACACCTTC | CASSIGGAGYGYTF
TRBJ2-5 | TRBV28 | NA | few | TGTGCCAGCAGAAGATATCGCCCGAACCAGGAGACCCAGTACTTC | CASRRYRPNQETQYF
TRBJ2-1 | TRBV7-2 | TRBD2 | few | TGTGCCAGCAGCTTGATGCGGGAGCGCAACAATGAGCAGTTCTTC | CASSLMRERNNEQFF
TRBJ2-2 | TRBV20-1 | NA | many | TGCAGTGCTACCCCAATATCGAACACCGGGGAGCTGTTTTTT | CSATPISNTGELFF
TRBJ2-2 | TRBV29-1 | TRBD1 | few | TGCAGCGCTTGGGGGACAGGGGAGACCTCGAACACCGGGGAGCTGTTTTTT | CSAWGTGETSNTGELFF
TRBJ2-7 | TRBV18 | NA | NA | TGTGCCAGCTCAGCCATGGACGTCGCCGAGCAGTACTTC | CASSAMDVAEQYF
TRBJ2-2 | TRBV11-2 | TRBD2 | many | TGTGCCAGCAGCTTAGTAGCGGGAGGGAACACCGGGGAGCTGTTTTTT | CASSLVAGGNTGELFF
TRBJ2-2 | TRBV19 | NA | NA | TGTGCCAGTAATAGGTACACCGGGGAGCTGTTTTTT | CASNRYTGELFF
TRBJ1-1 | TRBV11-2 | TRBD1 | NA | TGTGCCAGCAGCCCAACGACAGGGGTGACGACTTTCTTT | CASSPTTGVTTFF
TRBJ2-3 | TRBV7-2 | NA | NA | TGTGCCAGCAGCTTAGAAGGATGGGATACGCAGTATTTT | CASSLEGWDTQYF
TRBJ1-2 | TRBV18 | TRBD1 | few | TGTGCCAGCTCACCCTCCTTGGACAGGTTCCTCACCTTC | CASSPSLDRFLTF
TRBJ2-4 | TRBV12-3/TRBV12-4 | NA | few | TGTGCCAGCAGTTTTGGCGCCAAAAACATTCAGTACTTC | CASSFGAKNIQYF
TRBJ2-1 | TRBV12-3/TRBV12-4 | NA | few | TGTGCCAGCAGCCCGATAGCTAGCACCTACAATGAGCAGTTCTTC | CASSPIASTYNEQFF
TRBJ2-7 | TRBV29-1 | NA | few | TGCAGCGTTGAGAAGGCAGGGTACGAGCAGTACTTC | CSVEKAGYEQYF
TRBJ2-1 | TRBV10-2 | NA | many | TGCGCCAGCAGTGAGTCGTCAGACTACAATGAGCAGTTCTTC | CASSESSDYNEQFF
TRBJ1-4 | TRBV20-1 | NA | many | TGCAGTGCTAGACCTCGGAGAGGTACAACTAATGAAAAACTGTTTTTT | CSARPRRGTTNEKLFF
TRBJ2-7 | TRBV20-1 | NA | NA | TGCAGTGCTAGAGATCCGTCTAGTTACGAGCAGTACTTC | CSARDPSSYEQYF
TRBJ2-4 | TRBV5-1 | TRBD1 | NA | TGCGCCAGCCAGGAAGGGGGCTCGGGAAACATTCAGTACTTC | CASQEGGSGNIQYF
TRBJ1-5 | TRBV3-1 | NA | once | TGTGCCAGCACCCAAGTCGGGGGGGCAGGAGGCAATCAGCCCCAGCATTTT | CASTQVGGAGGNQPQHF
TRBJ2-3 | TRBV18 | TRBD2 | many | TGTGCCAGCTCACCGGGAGAGCAACTAGCGGGGACAGATACGCAGTATTTT | CASSPGEQLAGTDTQYF
TRBJ2-3 | TRBV20-1 | NA | many | TGCAGTGCAGGCGGGGAGAGCACAGATACGCAGTATTTT | CSAGGESTDTQYF
TRBJ2-1 | TRBV29-1 | TRBD2 | few | TGCAGCGTTGAAGATTGGGCTAGCGGGAGGGACGAGCAGTTCTTC | CSVEDWASGRDEQFF